Below, 15 T cell receptor beta chains from the same sample are listed, as sequenced in a study of beta chain features in type 1 diabetes. Study observations and caveats: Among patients with Type 1 diabetes, TCRB CDR3s were moderately but significantly shorter in every one of the four CD4+ subsets.

These receptors have no known antigen. Of the isolated RNA, all was reverse transcribed, and so the sequenced material was expressed TCRB transcripts. The repertoire was sequenced with immunoSEQ multiplex PCR; TCRdb's copy has only in-frame clones and lacks some. The sample shows a few hundred thousand clones, 8% to 10% of them seen only once. The sequenced sample was central memory CD4+ T cells from blood. Source of these receptors: a man aged 25 to 40 with type 1 diabetes.

This rearrangement joins TRBV29-1 to TRBJ1-2, with 10 bases matching TRBD1. The CDR3 spans 14 residues. The V segment lost 5 bases and the J segment 4 bases; nucleotides outside the gene matches: 7. Germline CDR1 SQVTM, CDR2 ANQGSEA. CDR3: CSVYGTGVGYGYTF. Here the CDR3 DNA reads TGCAGCGTTTATGGGACAGGGGTAGGCTATGGCTACACCTTC.

This clone turned up a few times. J is TRBJ2-1 and V is TRBV28; possibly TRBD1 or TRBD2 for D (5 bases each). The V gene's germline CDR1 is MDHEN and CDR2 SYDVKM. The CDR3 is 12 amino acids. V was shortened by 7 bases and J by 3 bases, with 7 bases between the two germline ends. In DNA, the CDR3 is TGTGCCAGCAAGGGGAGCTACAATGAGCAGTTCTTC. It translates to CASKGSYNEQFF.

This clone was picked up many times. The rearrangement links TRBV5-4 to TRBJ1-5; tentative D call: TRBD1 (5 bases). Germline V gene lookup returns CDR1 SGHNT and CDR2 YYREEE (reference sequence). Trimming stripped 4 bases from V and 3 bases from J, with 17 bases between. The length of the CDR3 is 16 residues. CDR3 DNA: TGTGCCAGCAGCGACTTCGGGACGGAGGCCAATCAGCCCCAGCATTTT. It specifies CASSDFGTEANQPQHF.

In its sample, this clone was seen many times. The DNA for the CDR3 is TGTGCCAGCAGCAGGGACTCCCCCAGCACCGGGGAGCTGTTTTTT. Translated, it gives CASSRDSPSTGELFF. The rearrangement links TRBV7-2 to TRBJ2-2; possible D gene TRBD2, 6 bases. The CDR3 is 15 amino acids. V lost 5 bases, J lost 4 bases, and 14 bases lay in between. Per the germline V gene, CDR1 is SGHTA and CDR2 is FQGNSA.

V and J are TRBV27 and TRBJ2-5; D is ambiguous. Germline V gives CDR1 MNHEY, CDR2 SMNVEV (reference sequence). CDR3 size: 13 residues. V gave up 5 bases and J gave up 0 bases, with 7 bases separating them. DNA for the CDR3: TGTGCCAGCAGTCCCCCCAACCAAGAGACCCAGTACTTC. Encoded protein: CASSPPNQETQYF.

V is TRBV9 and J is TRBJ1-5, with D perhaps TRBD1 (5 bases). This CDR3 is built from 15 residues. Germline-derived CDR1 and CDR2 are SGDLS and YYNGEE. V lost 4 bases, J lost 4 bases, and 15 bases lay in between. The CDR3: CASSLGTGRNQPQHF. DNA for the CDR3: TGTGCCAGCAGCCTAGGGACGGGGAGGAATCAGCCCCAGCATTTT.

This clone was detected ten times or more. The gene calls are TRBV19 and TRBJ2-1; D call uncertain. This CDR3 comprises 12 residues. In germline, CDR1 is LNHDA, CDR2 SQIVND (reference sequence). The ends were cut back, 7 bases at V and 7 bases at J, with 11 bases in the middle. CDR3 sequence reads: CASNGIGNEQFF. The CDR3 DNA follows: TGTGCCAGTAATGGAATAGGTAATGAGCAGTTCTTC.

V is TRBV9 and J is TRBJ1-3, with D perhaps matching TRBD1 (5 bases). V dropped 3 bases and J dropped 3 bases, with 13 bases sitting between them. Germline V CDR1 and CDR2: SGDLS, YYNGEE. The CDR3 consists of 15 residues. The CDR3 DNA follows: TGTGCCAGCAGCGCCTGGGGGAAGATTGGAAACACCATATATTTT. Encoded protein: CASSAWGKIGNTIYF.

The chain links TRBV9 to TRBJ2-1; 8 nucleotides align to TRBD1. The CDR3 extends over 15 amino acids. The germline CDR1 and CDR2 sequences are SGDLS and YYNGEE. The V gene end was trimmed by 3 bases and the J gene end by 0 bases; junction bases not matched to a gene: 2. Written as DNA, the CDR3 is TGTGCCAGCAGCGCGGACAGGGCCTCCTACAATGAGCAGTTCTTC. Translated, it gives CASSADRASYNEQFF.

The genes are TRBV6-5 and TRBJ2-1; a possible D gene is TRBD2 (6 bases). Deletions cut 2 bases from V and 7 bases from J, with 12 bases between. Looked up from germline, CDR1 is MNHEY and CDR2 is SVGAGI. The CDR3 length is 14 residues. CDR3 residues: CASSYGGARNEQFF. CDR3 coding DNA: TGTGCCAGCAGTTACGGAGGGGCGCGAAATGAGCAGTTCTTC.

The genes are TRBV29-1 and TRBJ2-1; 11 bases match TRBD1. This CDR3 is built from 13 residues. The ends lost 5 bases at V and 8 bases at J; junction bases unmatched: 5. CDR1 is SQVTM, CDR2 ANQGSEA, per germline. The DNA for the CDR3 is TGCAGCGTTATAGGACAGGGGGCCGATGAGCAGTTCTTC. It specifies CSVIGQGADEQFF.

This clone was counted between two and nine times. The genes are TRBV5-5 and TRBJ1-4; D is unclear. The germline V and J ends were trimmed by 2 bases and 5 bases, with 10 bases remaining between them. The germline gives CDR1 SGHKS, CDR2 YYEKEE (reference sequence). The CDR3 has 14 residues. For the CDR3, the DNA is TGTGCCAGCAGCTTATCGCAGGCCAATGAAAAACTGTTTTTT. As protein: CASSLSQANEKLFF. Full variable domain (outside the CDR3, taken from reference TRBV5-5 and TRBJ1-4): DAGVTQSPTHLIKTRGQQVTLRCSPISGHKSVSWYQQVLGQGPQFIFQYYEKEERGRGNFPDRFSARQFPNYSSELNVNALLLGDSALYLCASSLSQANEKLFFGSGTQLSVL.

This clone was detected many times. The chain joins TRBV11-2 to TRBJ2-5; weak D call: TRBD2 (6 bases). Between the trimmed V and J ends, which lost 5 bases and 5 bases, there was a span of 18 bases. The CDR3 extends over 15 amino acids. The V gene's germline CDR1 is SGHAT and CDR2 FQNNGV. The CDR3 sequence is CASSKRRGKVETQYF. The CDR3 DNA sequence: TGTGCCAGCAGCAAGAGGCGGGGAAAAGTCGAGACCCAGTACTTC.

As DNA, the CDR3 is TGTGCCAGCAGCCGTCCGGGACAGGGTGATAACGAGCAGTACTTC. It yields the protein CASSRPGQGDNEQYF. The V gene is TRBV7-3, the J gene TRBJ2-7; 9 positions agree with TRBD1. CDR1 and CDR2 from the germline V gene are SGHTA and FQGTGA. This CDR3 has 15 amino acids. V shed 5 bases and J 5 bases; nucleotides not matched to a gene: 10.

The chain's CDR3 is CASSSYGTGVEKLFF. DNA for the CDR3: TGTGCCAGCAGCTCTTACGGGACAGGGGTTGAAAAACTGTTTTTT. J is TRBJ1-4 and V is TRBV7-8; 10 bases are a match to TRBD1. Germline loops: CDR1 SGHVS, CDR2 FQNEAQ. The CDR3 totals 15 residues. V shed 4 bases, J shed 7 bases, and the junction held 6 bases outside the gene matches.